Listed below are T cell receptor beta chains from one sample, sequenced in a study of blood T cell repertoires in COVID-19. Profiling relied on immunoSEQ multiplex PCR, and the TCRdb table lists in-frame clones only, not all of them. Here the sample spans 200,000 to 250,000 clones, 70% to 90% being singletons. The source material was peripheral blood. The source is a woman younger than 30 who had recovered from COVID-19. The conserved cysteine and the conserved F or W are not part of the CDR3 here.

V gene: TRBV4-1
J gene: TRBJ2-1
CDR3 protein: ASSHGEGTSGSYEQF

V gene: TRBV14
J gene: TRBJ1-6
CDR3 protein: ASSQGGIRGPLH

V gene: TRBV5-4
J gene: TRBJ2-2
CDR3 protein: ASSLVFAGTGELF

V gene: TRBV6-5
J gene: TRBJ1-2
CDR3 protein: ASSFRDREGYT

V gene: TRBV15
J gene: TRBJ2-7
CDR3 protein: ATSTGDRSYEQY

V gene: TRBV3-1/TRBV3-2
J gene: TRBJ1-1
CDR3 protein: ASKTGYAEAF

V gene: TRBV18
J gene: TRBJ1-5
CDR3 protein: ASSPSPGHSSNQPQH

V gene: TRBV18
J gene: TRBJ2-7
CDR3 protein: ASSPQTSGPSSYEQY

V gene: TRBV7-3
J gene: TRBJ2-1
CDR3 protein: ASSLETGFLYNEQF

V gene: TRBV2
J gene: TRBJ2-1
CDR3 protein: ATQAGEQF

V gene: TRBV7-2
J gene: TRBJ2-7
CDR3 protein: ASSLGGGLYEQY

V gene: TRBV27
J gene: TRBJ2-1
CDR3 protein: ASTRGRLSSYNEQF

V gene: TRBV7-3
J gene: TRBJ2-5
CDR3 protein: ASSLSRDQETQY

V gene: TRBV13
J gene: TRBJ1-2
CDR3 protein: ASSLEGQDGYT

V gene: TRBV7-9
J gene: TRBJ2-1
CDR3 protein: ASSYSRGNEQF

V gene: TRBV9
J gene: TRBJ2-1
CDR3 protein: ASYRVDSRNNEQF

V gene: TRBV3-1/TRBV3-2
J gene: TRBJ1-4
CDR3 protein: ASSPTGTNEKLF

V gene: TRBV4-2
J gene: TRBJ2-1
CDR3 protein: ASSRLAGGMGNEQF

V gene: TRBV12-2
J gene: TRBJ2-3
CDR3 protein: ASRLEERRLVTDTQY

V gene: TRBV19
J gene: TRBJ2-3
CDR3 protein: ASSIVSGRTDTQY

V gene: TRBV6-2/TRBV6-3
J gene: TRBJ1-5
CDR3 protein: ASSYFNSNQPQH

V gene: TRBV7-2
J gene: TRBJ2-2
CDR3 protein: ASSAQGTGELF

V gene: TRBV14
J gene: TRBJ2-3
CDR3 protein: ASSQYSGSWGTDTQY

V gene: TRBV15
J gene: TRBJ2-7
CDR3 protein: AIRLAGAYEQY

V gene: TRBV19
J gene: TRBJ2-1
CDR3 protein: ASCCGASGGYNEQF

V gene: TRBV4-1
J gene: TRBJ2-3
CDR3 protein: ASSQGLAGVDTQY

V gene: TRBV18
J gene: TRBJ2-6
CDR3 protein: ASSPIYLEVAGGSGANVLT

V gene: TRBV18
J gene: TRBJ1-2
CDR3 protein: ASSPRGGFYGYT

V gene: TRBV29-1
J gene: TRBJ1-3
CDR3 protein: SVGGVSGNTIY

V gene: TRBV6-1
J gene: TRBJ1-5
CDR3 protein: ASSFPDRGDQPQH

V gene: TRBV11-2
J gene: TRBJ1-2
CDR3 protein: ASSLGSGGYYGYT

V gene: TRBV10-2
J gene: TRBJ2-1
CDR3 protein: ASKRAPSSHEQF

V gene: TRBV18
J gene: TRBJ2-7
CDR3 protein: ASSPPQRSSYEQY

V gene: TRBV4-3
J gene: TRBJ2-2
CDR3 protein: ASSQDGPIDTGGGELF

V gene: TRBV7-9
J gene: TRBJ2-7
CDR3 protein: ASSRRDRNYEQY

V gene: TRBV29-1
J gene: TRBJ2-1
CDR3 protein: SVAGSYNEQF

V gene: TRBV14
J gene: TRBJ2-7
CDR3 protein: ASSLAGGYEQY

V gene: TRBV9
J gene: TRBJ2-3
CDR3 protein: ASSGDTDTQY

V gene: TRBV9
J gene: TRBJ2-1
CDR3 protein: ASSESPSGTGWF

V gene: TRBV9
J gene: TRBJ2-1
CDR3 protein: ASSVAGGPLVEQF

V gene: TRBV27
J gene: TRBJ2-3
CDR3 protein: ASSVPSTGGDTQY

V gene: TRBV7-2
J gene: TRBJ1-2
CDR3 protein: ASSPQRQGSRYT

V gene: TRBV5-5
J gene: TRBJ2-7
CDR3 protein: ASSAGTHLVYEQY

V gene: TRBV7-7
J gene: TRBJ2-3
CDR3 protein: ASSLLAGVSGDTQY

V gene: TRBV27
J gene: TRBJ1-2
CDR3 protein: ASSQDGAPHYGYT

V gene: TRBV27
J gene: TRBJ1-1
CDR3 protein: ASSWGHLNTEAF

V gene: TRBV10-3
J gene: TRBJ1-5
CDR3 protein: AISESQVWSNQPQH

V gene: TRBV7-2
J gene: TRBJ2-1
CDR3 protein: ASSLLISSYNEQF

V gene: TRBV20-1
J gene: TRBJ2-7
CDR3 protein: STGQPNEQY

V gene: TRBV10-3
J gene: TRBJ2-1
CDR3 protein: AISERTSDNEQF

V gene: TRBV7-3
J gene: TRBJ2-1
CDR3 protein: ASSPVDGWRRQF